The clone carrying this TCR beta chain was counted a few times. The antigen is not known. In germline, CDR1 is LNHDA, CDR2 SQIVND (reference sequence). The CDR3 has 17 residues. V shed 7 bases and J 2 bases; nucleotides not matched to a gene: 8. Assay used: immunoSEQ multiplex PCR; TCRdb lists only in-frame clones, some missing. The table shows roughly 130,000 clones, with about 86% occurring only once. These data come from a study of T cell responses to AZD1222 COVID-19 vaccine. About the research overall: Pooling was applied to second doses at about 4 or about 12 weeks. Findings and limits, study-wide: Repertoires in all cases were sampled only once the peak T cell response had passed. Baseline serology detected seropositivity in only a handful of AZD1222 recipients. Most donors were white British, females outnumbered males, and clonal diversity was possibly underestimated.

The V call is TRBV19, the J call TRBJ2-7; 16 bases are shared with TRBD2. The sequencing used peripheral blood, collected on day 0 of AZD1222 vaccination. The clonotype was recovered from an adult in good health. CDR3 protein: CASTPGLAGGFPYEQYF. The CDR3 DNA sequence: TGTGCCAGTACTCCGGGACTAGCGGGAGGGTTCCCCTACGAGCAGTACTTC.